Sequencing of this T cell receptor beta chain was carried out in a study of T cell responses to AZD1222 COVID-19 vaccine. This clone has just a few counts. Using immunoSEQ multiplex PCR, the repertoire was profiled, and TCRdb retains in-frame clones only, with some absent. The top ten hold roughly 8% of the sample, which has roughly 120,000 clones, about 90% seen once. The junction had 4 bases not matched to a gene; V was cut back by 0 bases and J by 5 bases. This CDR3 has 14 amino acids. Germline V gives CDR1 SGHDT, CDR2 YYEEEE. The receptor's source is an adult in good health. Specimen: peripheral blood, collected on day 0 of AZD1222 vaccination. The V call is TRBV5-6, the J call TRBJ2-5; 7 nucleotides agree with TRBD2. CDR3 bases: TGTGCCAGCAGCTTGGCGGGGGGAGTCGAGACCCAGTACTTC. Its translation: CASSLAGGVETQYF.